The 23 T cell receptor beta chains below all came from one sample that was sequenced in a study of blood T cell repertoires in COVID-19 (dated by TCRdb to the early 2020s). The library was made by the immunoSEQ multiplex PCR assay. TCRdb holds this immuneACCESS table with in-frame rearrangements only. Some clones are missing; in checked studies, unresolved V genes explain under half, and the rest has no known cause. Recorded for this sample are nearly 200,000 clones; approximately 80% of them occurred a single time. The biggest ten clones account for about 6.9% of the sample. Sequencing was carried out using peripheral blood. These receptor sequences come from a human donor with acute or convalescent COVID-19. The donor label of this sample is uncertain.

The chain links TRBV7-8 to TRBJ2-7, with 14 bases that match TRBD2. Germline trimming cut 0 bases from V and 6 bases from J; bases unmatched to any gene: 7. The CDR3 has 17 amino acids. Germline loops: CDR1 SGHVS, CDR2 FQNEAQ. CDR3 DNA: TGTGCCAGCAGCTTAGCGGCTAGGGGACTAGCGGGAGTCGAGCAGTACTTC. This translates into CASSLAARGLAGVEQYF.

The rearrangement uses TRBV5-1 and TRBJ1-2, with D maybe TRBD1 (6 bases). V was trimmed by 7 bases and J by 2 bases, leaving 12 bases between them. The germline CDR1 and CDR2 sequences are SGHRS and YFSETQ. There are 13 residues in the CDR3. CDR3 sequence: CASRATGNYGYTF. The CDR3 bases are TGCGCCAGCCGAGCGACAGGAAACTATGGCTACACCTTC.

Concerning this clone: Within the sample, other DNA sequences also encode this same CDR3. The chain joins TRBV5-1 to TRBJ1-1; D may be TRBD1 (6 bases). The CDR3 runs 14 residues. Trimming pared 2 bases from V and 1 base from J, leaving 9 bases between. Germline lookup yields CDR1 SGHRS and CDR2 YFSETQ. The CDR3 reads CASSLEDRNTEAFF. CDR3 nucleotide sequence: TGCGCCAGCAGCTTAGAGGACAGGAACACTGAAGCTTTCTTT.

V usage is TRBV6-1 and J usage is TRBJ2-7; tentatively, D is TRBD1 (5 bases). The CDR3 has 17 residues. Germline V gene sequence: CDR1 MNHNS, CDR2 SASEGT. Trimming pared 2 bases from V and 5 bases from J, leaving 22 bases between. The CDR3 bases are TGTGCCAGCAGTGAAAGTAGAGTTCAGCAGGGCCGGGACGAGCAGTACTTC. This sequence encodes CASSESRVQQGRDEQYF.

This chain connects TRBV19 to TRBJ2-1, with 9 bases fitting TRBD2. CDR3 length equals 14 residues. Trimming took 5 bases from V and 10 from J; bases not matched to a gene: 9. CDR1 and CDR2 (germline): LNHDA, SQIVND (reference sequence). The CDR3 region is CASSPGTSNPEQFF. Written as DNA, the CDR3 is TGTGCCAGTAGTCCCGGGACTAGCAACCCGGAGCAGTTCTTC.

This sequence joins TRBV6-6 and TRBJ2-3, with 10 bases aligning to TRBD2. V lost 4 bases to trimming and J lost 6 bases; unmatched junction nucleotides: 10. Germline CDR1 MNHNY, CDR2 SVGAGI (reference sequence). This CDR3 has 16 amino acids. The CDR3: CASSSGAGGFDDTQYF. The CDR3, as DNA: TGTGCCAGCAGTTCGGGAGCGGGAGGGTTTGATGATACGCAGTATTTT.

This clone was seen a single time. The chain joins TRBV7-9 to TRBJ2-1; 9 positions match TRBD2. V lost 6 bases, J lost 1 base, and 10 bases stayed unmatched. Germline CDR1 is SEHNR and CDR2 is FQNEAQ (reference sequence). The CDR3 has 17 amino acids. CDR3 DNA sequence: TGTGCCAGCAGTCGTTCGACTAGCGGAATATCCTACAATGAGCAGTTCTTC. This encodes CASSRSTSGISYNEQFF.

The CDR3 nucleotides read TGTGCCAGCAGTGAAACGGGACTACTCCAAGAGACCCAGTACTTC. It specifies CASSETGLLQETQYF. The V and J genes are TRBV28 and TRBJ2-5; 7 positions match TRBD2. This CDR3 contains 15 residues. Trimming at V came to 5 bases and at J to 1 base, leaving 7 bases not matched to a gene. Per the germline V gene, CDR1 is MDHEN and CDR2 is SYDVKM.

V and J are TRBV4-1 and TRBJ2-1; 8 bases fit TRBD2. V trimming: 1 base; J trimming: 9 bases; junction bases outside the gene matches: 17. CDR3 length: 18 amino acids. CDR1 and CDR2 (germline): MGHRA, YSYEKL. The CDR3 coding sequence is TGCGCCAGCAGCCAAGGGAGAAGCGTAGCGGGGATTCCGCGTGAGCAGTTCTTC. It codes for CASSQGRSVAGIPREQFF.

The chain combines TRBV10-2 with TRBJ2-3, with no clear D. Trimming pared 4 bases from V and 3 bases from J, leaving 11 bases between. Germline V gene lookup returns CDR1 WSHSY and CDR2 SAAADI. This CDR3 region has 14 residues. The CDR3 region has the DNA TGCGCCAGCAGTGTAAGCTCCCGGACAGATACGCAGTATTTT. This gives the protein CASSVSSRTDTQYF.

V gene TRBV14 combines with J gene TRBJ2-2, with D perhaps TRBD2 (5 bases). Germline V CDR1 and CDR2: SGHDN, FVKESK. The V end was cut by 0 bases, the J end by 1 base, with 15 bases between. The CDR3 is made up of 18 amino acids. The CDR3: CASSQDKWNGMNTGELFF. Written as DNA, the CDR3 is TGTGCCAGCAGCCAAGATAAGTGGAACGGGATGAACACCGGGGAGCTGTTTTTT.

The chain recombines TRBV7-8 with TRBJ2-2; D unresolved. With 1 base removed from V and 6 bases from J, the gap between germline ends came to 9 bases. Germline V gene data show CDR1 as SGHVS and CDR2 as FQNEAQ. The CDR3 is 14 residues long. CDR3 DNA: TGTGCCAGCAGCTTAGACCGGTTCGCCGGGGAGCTGTTTTTT. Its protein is CASSLDRFAGELFF.

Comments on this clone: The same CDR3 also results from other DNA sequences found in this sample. CDR3 sequence reads: CASSQGAEAFF. As DNA, the CDR3 is TGTGCCAGCAGCCAGGGAGCTGAAGCTTTCTTT. The chain joins TRBV3-1 (or the pseudogene TRBV3-2) to TRBJ1-1; D is ambiguous. V lost 3 bases and J 6 bases, leaving 5 bases between the germline ends. The germline V gene has CDR1 LGHDT and CDR2 YNNKEL (reference sequence). The CDR3 is 11 residues long.

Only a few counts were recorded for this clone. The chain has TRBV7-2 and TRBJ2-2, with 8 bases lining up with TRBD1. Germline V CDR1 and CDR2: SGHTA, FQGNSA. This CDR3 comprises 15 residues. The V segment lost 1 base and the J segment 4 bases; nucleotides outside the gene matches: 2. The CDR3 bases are TGTGCCAGCAGCTTAGACAGGGGGAGCACCGGGGAGCTGTTTTTT. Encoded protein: CASSLDRGSTGELFF.

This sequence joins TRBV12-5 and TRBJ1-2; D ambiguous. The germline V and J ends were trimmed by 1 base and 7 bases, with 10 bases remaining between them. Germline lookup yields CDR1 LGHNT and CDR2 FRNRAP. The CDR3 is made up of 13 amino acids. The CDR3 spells CASGLAQVFGYTF. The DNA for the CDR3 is TGTGCTAGTGGTTTGGCTCAGGTTTTTGGCTACACCTTC.

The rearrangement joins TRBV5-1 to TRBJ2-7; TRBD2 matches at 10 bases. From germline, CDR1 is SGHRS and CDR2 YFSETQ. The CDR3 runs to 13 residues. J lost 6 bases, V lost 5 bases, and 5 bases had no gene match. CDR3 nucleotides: TGCGCCAGCAGGAGCGGGAGGGAAAGCGAGCAGTACTTC. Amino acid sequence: CASRSGRESEQYF.

CDR3 in DNA: TGTGCCAGCAGCCAAGGTCCCGGGACAGTCTACGAGCAGTACTTC. Translation: CASSQGPGTVYEQYF. The J gene is TRBJ2-7, the V gene TRBV3-1 (or the pseudogene TRBV3-2); TRBD1 matches at 7 bases. The ends lost 1 base at V and 3 bases at J; junction bases unmatched: 6. The CDR3 contains 15 residues. CDR1 is LGHDT and CDR2 is YNNKEL in the germline V gene (reference sequence).

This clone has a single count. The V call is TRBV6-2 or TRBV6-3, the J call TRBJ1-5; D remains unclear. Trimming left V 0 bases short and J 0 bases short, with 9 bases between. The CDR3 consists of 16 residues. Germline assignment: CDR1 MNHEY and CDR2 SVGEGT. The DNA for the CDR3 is TGTGCCAGCAGTTACTCTCGGTACCGTAGCAATCAGCCCCAGCATTTT. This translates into CASSYSRYRSNQPQHF.

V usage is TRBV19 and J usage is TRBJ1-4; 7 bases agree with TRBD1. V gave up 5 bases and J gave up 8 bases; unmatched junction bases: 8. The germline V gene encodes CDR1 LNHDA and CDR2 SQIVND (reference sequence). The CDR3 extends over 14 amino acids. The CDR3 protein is CASSSSTGSEKLFF. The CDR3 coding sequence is TGTGCCAGTAGTTCGTCGACAGGGTCCGAAAAACTGTTTTTT.

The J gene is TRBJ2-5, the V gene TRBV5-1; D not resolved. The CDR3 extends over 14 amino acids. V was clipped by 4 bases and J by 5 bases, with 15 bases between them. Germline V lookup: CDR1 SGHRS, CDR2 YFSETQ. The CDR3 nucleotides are TGCGCCAGCAGCGACTTCGGAGTTGAGGAGACCCAGTACTTC. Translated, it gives CASSDFGVEETQYF.

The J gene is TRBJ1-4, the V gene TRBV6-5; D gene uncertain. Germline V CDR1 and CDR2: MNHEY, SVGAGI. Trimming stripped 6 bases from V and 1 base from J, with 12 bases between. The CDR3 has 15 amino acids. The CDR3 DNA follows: TGTGCCAGCAGACTTATCGGAGTAACTAATGAAAAACTGTTTTTT. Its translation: CASRLIGVTNEKLFF.

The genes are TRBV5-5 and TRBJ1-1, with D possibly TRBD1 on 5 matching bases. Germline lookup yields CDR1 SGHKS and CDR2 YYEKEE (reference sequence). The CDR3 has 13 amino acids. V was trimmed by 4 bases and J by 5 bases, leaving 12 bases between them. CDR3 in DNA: TGTGCCAGCAGCAGGGACTGGGGGACTGAAGCTTTCTTT. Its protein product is CASSRDWGTEAFF.

DNA of the CDR3: TGTGCCAGCAGCTTCACTAGCGGCCTTTACAATGAGCAGTTCTTC. This translates into CASSFTSGLYNEQFF. This chain connects TRBV7-3 to TRBJ2-1, with 8 bases aligning to TRBD2. The V segment lost 3 bases and the J segment 4 bases; nucleotides outside the gene matches: 5. Germline CDR1 reads SGHTA; CDR2 reads FQGTGA. This CDR3 is 15 amino acids long. The entire variable domain, with the rest obtained from reference TRBV7-3 and TRBJ2-1, is as follows: GAGVSQTPSNKVTEKGKYVELRCDPISGHTALYWYRQSLGQGPEFLIYFQGTGAADDSGLPNDRFFAVRPEGSVSTLKIQRTERGDSAVYLCASSFTSGLYNEQFFGPGTRLTVL.